A selection of T cell receptor beta chains follows, all from one sample in a study of blood T cell repertoires in COVID-19. Profiled with immunoSEQ multiplex PCR; TCRdb holds only in-frame clones, not every one. The table has tens of thousands of clones, roughly 86% seen once. Sequenced sample: peripheral blood. The receptors shown here come from a woman older than 75 in a cohort sampled during active or convalescent COVID-19. Both conserved end residues are part of each CDR3. The D gene is left open where the match is weak. Some rows have no size entry. The others give once, few or many, or a class for an expanded clone.

CAISNDRERLKLENTEAFF	TGTGCCATCAGCAACGACAGGGAGAGGTTAAAATTGGAGAACACTGAAGCTTTCTTT	NA	TRBV10-3	TRBJ1-1	TRBD1
CASSHEAGRADTQYF	TGTGCCAGCAGCCATGAAGCGGGACGGGCAGATACGCAGTATTTT	NA	TRBV3-1/TRBV3-2	TRBJ2-3	TRBD2
CASSEEFGRDTEAFF	TGTGCCAGCAGTGAGGAGTTCGGCAGGGACACTGAAGCTTTCTTT	NA	TRBV2	TRBJ1-1	NA
CSVETFGQGDGYTF	TGCAGCGTTGAGACTTTCGGTCAGGGGGATGGCTACACCTTC	NA	TRBV29-1	TRBJ1-2	TRBD1
CASSLLAGFTDTQYF	TGTGCCAGCAGCTTACTAGCGGGTTTCACAGATACGCAGTATTTT	NA	TRBV7-3	TRBJ2-3	TRBD2
CASSLTLAAAREQFF	TGTGCCAGCAGCTTAACATTAGCGGCAGCGAGGGAGCAGTTCTTC	NA	TRBV11-3	TRBJ2-1	NA
CASSLGSSGGQETQYF	TGCGCCAGCAGCTTGGGTTCTAGCGGGGGGCAAGAGACCCAGTACTTC	once	TRBV5-1	TRBJ2-5	TRBD2
CASSSGTSGRNTQYF	TGTGCCAGCAGCTCCGGGACTAGCGGGAGAAACACGCAGTATTTT	NA	TRBV7-9	TRBJ2-3	TRBD2
CASSPGGVQSSPLHF	TGTGCCAGCAGTCCTGGGGGGGTCCAGTCCTCACCCCTCCACTTT	NA	TRBV2	TRBJ1-6	NA
CACQGQGFNEQFF	TGCGCCTGTCAGGGACAGGGGTTCAATGAGCAGTTCTTC	NA	TRBV10-2	TRBJ2-1	TRBD1
CASSRGVGQPQHF	TGTGCCAGCAGCAGGGGGGTTGGGCAGCCCCAGCATTTT	NA	TRBV25-1	TRBJ1-5	TRBD1
CASSQVDRSSEAFF	TGTGCCAGCAGCCAGGTGGACAGGAGCTCTGAAGCTTTCTTT	NA	TRBV16	TRBJ1-1	TRBD1
CASQTGAVGEKLFF	TGTGCCAGCCAGACAGGGGCTGTGGGTGAAAAACTGTTTTTT	once	TRBV6-5	TRBJ1-4	TRBD1
CASSFPGLGLHF	TGTGCCAGCAGCTTCCCGGGACTGGGGCTCCACTTT	few	TRBV7-9	TRBJ1-6	NA
CATSRDLAGAYEQYF	TGTGCCACCAGCAGAGATCTAGCGGGAGCCTACGAGCAGTACTTC	NA	TRBV15	TRBJ2-7	TRBD2
CASGFLTGTGGYTF	TGTGCTAGTGGTTTTCTGACAGGGACGGGTGGCTACACCTTC	NA	TRBV12-5	TRBJ1-2	TRBD1
CASSLNLSGEQYF	TGTGCCAGCAGCTTAAATCTTTCGGGGGAGCAGTACTTC	NA	TRBV7-3	TRBJ2-7	NA
CASSEGGTGYGYTF	TGTGCCAGCAGTGAGGGGGGGACCGGCTATGGCTACACCTTC	NA	TRBV6-1	TRBJ1-2	NA
CSASWTGRTEAFF	TGCAGTGCTAGTTGGACAGGGAGGACTGAAGCTTTCTTT	NA	TRBV20-1	TRBJ1-1	TRBD1
CASSTGTGMSYNSPLHF	TGTGCCAGTAGTACCGGGACAGGGATGAGTTATAATTCACCCCTCCACTTT	NA	TRBV19	TRBJ1-6	TRBD1